The 23 T cell receptor beta chains given below trace back to one sample, sequenced in a study of blood T cell repertoires in COVID-19. TCRdb's copy holds only in-frame clones and misses some; the assay was immunoSEQ multiplex PCR. The sample shows almost 200,000 clones, 85% of them seen only once. Sample: peripheral blood. The receptors were sampled from a man aged 60 to 75 with COVID-19, enrolled during active disease.

This chain links TRBV7-9 with TRBJ1-1, with 8 bases lining up with TRBD1. The CDR3 length is 15 residues. Unmatched junction bases numbered 5, after V lost 4 bases and J lost 1 base. The V gene's germline CDR1 is SEHNR and CDR2 FQNEAQ (reference sequence). The CDR3 DNA is TGTGCCAGCAGCTCCCGGACAGGGACGAACACTGAAGCTTTCTTT. It translates to CASSSRTGTNTEAFF.

V usage is TRBV18 and J usage is TRBJ2-3; TRBD1 might be the D (5 bases). Trimming removed 0 bases at V and 2 bases at J, with 9 bases between. CDR1 KGHSH and CDR2 LQKENI come from the germline V gene. The CDR3 sequence is 15 residues long. In DNA form, the CDR3 reads TGTGCCAGCTCACCACCGAAGGGGAACACAGATACGCAGTATTTT. As protein: CASSPPKGNTDTQYF.

This rearrangement joins TRBV9 to TRBJ2-5; TRBD1 is a possible D gene (6 bases). Trimming took 1 base from V and 5 from J, leaving 12 bases between them. This CDR3 has 14 residues. Germline V gene sequence: CDR1 SGDLS, CDR2 YYNGEE. The CDR3 reads CASSVQGTAETQYF. The DNA for the CDR3 is TGTGCCAGCAGCGTACAGGGGACCGCGGAGACCCAGTACTTC.

The chain combines TRBV5-1 with TRBJ1-2, with 7 bases aligning to TRBD1. The junction had 8 bases not matched to a gene; V was cut back by 1 base and J by 8 bases. Germline CDR1 reads SGHRS; CDR2 reads YFSETQ. CDR3 length: 14 amino acids. The CDR3 reads CASSLNRGEEGYTF. In nucleotides, the CDR3 is TGCGCCAGCAGCTTGAACAGGGGAGAGGAGGGCTACACCTTC.

The J gene is TRBJ1-1, the V gene TRBV15; a weak D match, TRBD1 (6 bases). CDR1 is LNHNV and CDR2 is YYDKDF in the germline V gene (reference sequence). This CDR3 region has 14 residues. V was trimmed by 6 bases and J by 4 bases, leaving 15 bases between them. The CDR3, as DNA: TGTGCCACCAGGGAACAGGGTGTTTCCACTGAAGCTTTCTTT. Protein: CATREQGVSTEAFF.

This sequence joins TRBV27 and TRBJ1-3; possibly TRBD1 for D (5 bases). This CDR3 region has 15 residues. Germline CDR1 MNHEY, CDR2 SMNVEV (reference sequence). V was trimmed by 3 bases and J by 0 bases, leaving 9 bases between them. The CDR3 sequence: CASSLSGLSGNTIYF. The CDR3 DNA sequence: TGTGCCAGCAGTTTGTCAGGGCTCTCTGGAAACACCATATATTTT.

The chain carries TRBV21-1 and TRBJ1-2; the table's D call, TRBD1, was not checked against the DNA. TRBV21-1 is recorded as a pseudogene. The CDR3 contains 14 residues. CDR3 residues: CASSGTGGHYGYTF. The CDR3 nucleotides are TGTGCCAGCAGCGGAACAGGGGGACACTATGGCTACACCTTC.

The rearrangement joins TRBV6-1 to TRBJ1-5; the D is unclear. This CDR3 is 14 amino acids long. Germline-derived CDR1 and CDR2 are MNHNS and SASEGT. Trimming removed 3 bases from V and 6 bases from J, with 12 bases in between. The CDR3 nucleotides read TGTGCCAGCAGTGAGTCTGGGGAGAGTCAGCCCCAGCATTTT. This gives the protein CASSESGESQPQHF.

The J gene is TRBJ1-5, the V gene TRBV1; the table's D gene call, TRBD1, was not cross checked with the DNA. TRBV1 is noted as a pseudogene. There are 14 residues in the CDR3. This chain's CDR3 is CTSSPTGLDQPQHF. CDR3 bases: TGCACCAGCAGCCCTACAGGATTAGATCAGCCCCAGCATTTT.

The chain links TRBV12-3 or TRBV12-4 to TRBJ1-2; the D gene is possibly TRBD1 (6 bases). The CDR3 extends over 13 amino acids. The germline V and J ends were trimmed by 2 bases and 4 bases, with 8 bases remaining between them. The CDR3 protein is CASSLTGPYGYTF. The CDR3 bases are TGTGCCAGCAGTTTAACAGGGCCCTATGGCTACACCTTC.

This clone showed up just once. This sequence joins TRBV6-2 or TRBV6-3 and TRBJ1-5, with a possible D match to TRBD1 (6 bases). Germline values: CDR1 MNHEY, CDR2 SVGEGT. Trimming stripped 2 bases from V and 4 bases from J, with 9 bases between. The CDR3 is 14 amino acids. Written as DNA, the CDR3 is TGTGCCAGCAGTTACGGGGGCAGTAATCAGCCCCAGCATTTT. This gives the protein CASSYGGSNQPQHF.

The J gene is TRBJ1-2, the V gene TRBV9; 7 positions match TRBD1. The CDR3 length is 16 residues. Unmatched junction bases numbered 11, after V lost 0 bases and J lost 6 bases. Per germline, CDR1 SGDLS and CDR2 YYNGEE. The CDR3 loop is CASSVEGRGEDHGYTF. The CDR3 DNA follows: TGTGCCAGCAGCGTAGAGGGCAGGGGGGAAGATCATGGCTACACCTTC.

CDR3 sequence reads: CASSQRDSNTDTQYF. The CDR3 bases are TGTGCCAGCAGCCAACGGGACAGCAACACAGATACGCAGTATTTT. The rearrangement joins TRBV3-1 (or the pseudogene TRBV3-2) to TRBJ2-3; 7 bases are a match to TRBD1. CDR1 and CDR2 from the germline V gene are LGHDT and YNNKEL (reference sequence). V lost 2 bases, J lost 2 bases, and 4 bases stayed unmatched. The length of the CDR3 is 15 residues.

V usage is TRBV7-9 and J usage is TRBJ1-2, with 9 nucleotides matching TRBD1. This CDR3 region has 13 residues. CDR1 is SEHNR, CDR2 FQNEAQ, per germline (reference sequence). With V trimmed by 5 bases and J by 4 bases, 2 bases remained unmatched. CDR3 nucleotide sequence: TGTGCCAGCAGCGTACAGGGGGCCTATGGCTACACCTTC. It is translated as CASSVQGAYGYTF.

The chain links TRBV15 to TRBJ1-4, with 7 bases lining up with TRBD1. In germline, CDR1 is LNHNV, CDR2 YYDKDF (reference sequence). The CDR3 runs to 14 residues. V was pared by 5 bases and J by 8 bases, with 8 bases of the junction left unmatched. This CDR3 is CATSRMTGPEKLFF. The CDR3 DNA sequence: TGTGCCACCAGCCGAATGACAGGGCCCGAAAAACTGTTTTTT.

The chain uses TRBV19 and TRBJ1-2; D unclear. The V gene lost 7 bases and the J gene lost 3 bases, with 15 bases spanning the gap. CDR3 size: 14 residues. Germline V lookup: CDR1 LNHDA, CDR2 SQIVND (reference sequence). This CDR3 is CASISGENYYGYTF. DNA of the CDR3: TGTGCCAGTATCTCCGGGGAGAATTACTATGGCTACACCTTC.

J is TRBJ2-4 and V is TRBV10-3; D may be TRBD2 (6 bases). Germline CDR1 is ENHRY and CDR2 is SYGVKD. The CDR3 is 12 amino acids. V was pared by 0 bases and J by 9 bases, with 6 bases between. Here the CDR3 DNA reads TGTGCCATCAGTGAGTCGGGGGGCATTCAGTACTTC. Residues: CAISESGGIQYF.

This clone was found once. J is TRBJ2-3 and V is TRBV3-1 (or the pseudogene TRBV3-2); 7 nucleotides align to TRBD1. This CDR3 comprises 13 residues. V was pared by 6 bases and J by 1 base, with 1 base of the junction left unmatched. Per germline, CDR1 LGHDT and CDR2 YNNKEL (reference sequence). The chain's CDR3 is CASRGTGTDTQYF. CDR3 nucleotide sequence: TGTGCCAGCAGGGGGACAGGCACAGATACGCAGTATTTT.

The V gene is TRBV4-1, the J gene TRBJ1-4, with a weak D call TRBD1 (5 bases). The CDR3 sequence is 14 residues long. CDR1 and CDR2 (germline): MGHRA, YSYEKL. Trimming shortened V by 5 bases and J by 4 bases, and 11 bases separated the two germline ends. CDR3 in amino acids: CASSTGLNNEKLFF. CDR3 sequence (DNA): TGCGCCAGCAGCACGGGACTGAATAATGAAAAACTGTTTTTT.

The J gene is TRBJ1-3, the V gene TRBV18, with 10 bases fitting TRBD1. V dropped 3 bases and J dropped 6; count of bases not matched to a gene: 2. Germline loops: CDR1 KGHSH, CDR2 LQKENI. The CDR3 spans 14 residues. The CDR3 is CASSPGTGVNTIYF. The CDR3 bases are TGTGCCAGCTCACCTGGGACAGGGGTAAACACCATATATTTT. Based on the CDR3 plus reference TRBV18 and TRBJ1-3, the full variable domain is NAGVMQNPRHLVRRRGQEARLRCSPMKGHSHVYWYRQLPEEGLKFMVYLQKENIIDESGMPKERFSAEFPKEGPSILRIQQVVRGDSAAYFCASSPGTGVNTIYFGEGSWLTVV.

This clone was counted a single time. The rearrangement joins TRBV2 to TRBJ1-2; D is unclear. Germline V gene data show CDR1 as SNHLY and CDR2 as FYNNEI. This CDR3 is 11 amino acids long. The V gene lost 6 bases and the J gene lost 3 bases, with 5 bases spanning the gap. CDR3 DNA sequence: TGTGCCAGCAGACAGTACTATGGCTACACCTTC. Protein product: CASRQYYGYTF.

The J gene is TRBJ1-1, the V gene TRBV5-1; no clear D. Germline lookup yields CDR1 SGHRS and CDR2 YFSETQ. This CDR3 comprises 14 residues. V lost 0 bases, J lost 1 base, and 7 bases lay in between. The CDR3 DNA reads as TGCGCCAGCAGCTTGGTACGGGAGAACACTGAAGCTTTCTTT. Amino acid sequence: CASSLVRENTEAFF.

As for this clone: The sample carries other DNA sequences with the same CDR3. The chain joins TRBV19 to TRBJ2-7; D may be TRBD2 (6 bases). V shed 7 bases and J shed 0 bases, with 10 bases lying between them. This CDR3 has 13 amino acids. Germline V lookup: CDR1 LNHDA, CDR2 SQIVND (reference sequence). This chain's CDR3 is CASTAGYSYEQYF. CDR3 sequence (DNA): TGTGCCAGTACCGCGGGGTACTCCTACGAGCAGTACTTC. The full variable domain, rest sourced from reference TRBV19 and TRBJ2-7, is DGGITQSPKYLFRKEGQNVTLSCEQNLNHDAMYWYRQDPGQGLRLIYYSQIVNDFQKGDIAEGYSVSREKKESFPLTVTSAQKNPTAFYLCASTAGYSYEQYFGPGTRLTVT.